These 8 T cell receptor beta chains share one sample of origin, sequenced in a study of liver allograft versus peripheral blood T cells. About the research overall: Comparative analysis was performed on T cell receptor repertoires from transplanted livers and from recipients' peripheral blood.

TCRdb independently ran MiXCR on the reads; one entry per CDR3 protein. Of about 9,600 distinct CDR3 sequences listed, over 14% are singletons. All receptors derive from a human patient who had a liver transplant. Some T cells may be transferred from the graft donor.

A few counts support this clonotype. This rearrangement joins TRBV9 to TRBJ1-1, with TRBD1 matching 7 bases. This CDR3 comprises 14 residues. The germline V gene encodes CDR1 SGDLS and CDR2 YYNGEE. J was trimmed by 8 bases and V by 0 bases; bases with no gene match: 7. The CDR3 protein is CASSVATETGEAFF. CDR3 coding DNA: TGTGCCAGCAGCGTAGCTACGGAGACAGGGGAAGCTTTCTTT.

The chain links TRBV11-2 to TRBJ2-7; possibly TRBD2 for D (6 bases). Germline V gene sequence: CDR1 SGHAT, CDR2 FQNNGV. V lost 7 bases, J lost 7 bases, and 23 bases lay in between. The CDR3 is 15 residues long. CDR3 in DNA: TGTGCCAGCACCAAAGTACTAACGGGAGTCGGGGAGCAGTACTTC. This encodes CASTKVLTGVGEQYF.

The chain combines TRBV9 with TRBJ1-4; TRBD1 might be the D (6 bases). This CDR3 has 14 residues. Germline loops: CDR1 SGDLS, CDR2 YYNGEE. V lost 1 base and J lost 7, with 11 bases in between. The CDR3 protein is CASSVTGGLEKLFF. As DNA, the CDR3 is TGTGCCAGCAGCGTAACCGGGGGGCTTGAAAAACTGTTTTTT.

This clonotype is termed medium-sized. The genes are TRBV9 and TRBJ2-3; D remains unclear. CDR1 and CDR2 (germline): SGDLS, YYNGEE. The CDR3 has 15 amino acids. V gave up 0 bases and J gave up 3 bases, with 11 bases separating them. The CDR3 DNA sequence: TGTGCCAGCAGCGTAGAGCCCCACCGAACAGATACGCAGTATTTT. Translated, it gives CASSVEPHRTDTQYF.

This clonotype has ten or more counts. The rearrangement links TRBV20-1 to TRBJ2-7, with no clear D. Deletions cut 6 bases from V and 6 bases from J, with 18 bases between. The CDR3 is 13 residues long. The V gene's germline CDR1 is DFQATT and CDR2 SNEGSKA (reference sequence). CDR3 sequence reads: CSARQDRLGEQYF. Here the CDR3 DNA reads TGCAGTGCCCGTCAGGATAGGCTTGGCGAGCAGTACTTC.

This clonotype was seen many times. The gene calls are TRBV10-3 and TRBJ2-7; perhaps TRBD1 as D (5 bases). The CDR3 length is 13 residues. Germline CDR1 reads ENHRY; CDR2 reads SYGVKD. V shed 7 bases and J shed 7 bases, with 17 bases lying between them. For the CDR3, the DNA is TGTGCCATCAAATCAGGGAATTTAGAAGAGCAGTACTTC. Its translation: CAIKSGNLEEQYF.

This clonotype was seen at least ten times. The chain is built from TRBV20-1 and TRBJ2-3; unclear D gene. The ends were cut back, 1 base at V and 3 bases at J, with 8 bases in the middle. The CDR3 contains 13 residues. In germline, CDR1 is DFQATT, CDR2 SNEGSKA (reference sequence). For the CDR3, the DNA is TGCAGTGCTAGAGTGGGCGCGACAGATACGCAGTATTTT. Protein sequence: CSARVGATDTQYF.

Details on this clonotype: This likely reflects a read error, since a far larger clone is one base away. The rearrangement uses TRBV3-1 and TRBJ1-2; D may be TRBD1 (6 bases). This CDR3 contains 15 residues. Germline CDR1 LGHDT, CDR2 YNNKEL (reference sequence). CDR3 in amino acids: CDSSLTGGHLYGYTF. The CDR3 bases are TGTGACAGCAGCTTAACTGGGGGACATCTCTATGGCTACACCTTC.